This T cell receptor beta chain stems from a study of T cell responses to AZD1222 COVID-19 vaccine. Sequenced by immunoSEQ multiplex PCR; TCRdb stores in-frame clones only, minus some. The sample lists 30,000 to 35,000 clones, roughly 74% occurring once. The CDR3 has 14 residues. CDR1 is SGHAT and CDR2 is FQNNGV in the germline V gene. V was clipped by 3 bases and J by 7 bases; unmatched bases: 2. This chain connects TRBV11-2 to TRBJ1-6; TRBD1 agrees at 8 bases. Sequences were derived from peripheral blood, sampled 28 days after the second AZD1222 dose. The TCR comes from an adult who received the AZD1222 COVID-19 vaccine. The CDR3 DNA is TGTGCCAGCAGCTTCGGGACAGGAAATTCACCCCTCCACTTT. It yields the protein CASSFGTGNSPLHF.